A single sample gave rise to the 11 T cell receptor beta chains below, sequenced in a study of radiotherapy plus CTLA-4 blockade in lung cancer. Repertoires were generated with immunoSEQ multiplex PCR, while TCRdb's copy carries only in-frame clones and drops some. This sample has approximately 83,000 clones; around 78% occur once, and the top ten carry 4%. Here the sequenced sample was peripheral blood, taken from a patient treated with radiotherapy plus ipilimumab. All receptors derive from a human donor with non-small cell lung cancer who had a partial response to radiotherapy plus ipilimumab. Some clones in this sample may be carry-over from other donors' samples.

This chain links TRBV4-3 with TRBJ1-1; D may be TRBD1 (5 bases). Germline V gene lookup returns CDR1 LGHNA and CDR2 YSLEER. The CDR3 contains 19 residues. The V and J ends lost 2 bases and 4 bases respectively, with 26 bases between them. CDR3 protein: CASSQNHGWGVGGTTEAFF. In nucleotides, the CDR3 is TGCGCCAGCAGCCAAAACCATGGGTGGGGAGTCGGGGGGACCACTGAAGCTTTCTTT.

This chain links TRBV11-3 with TRBJ2-7; 13 nucleotides match TRBD2. Trimming cost V 4 bases and J 7 bases; bases outside gene matches: 4. This CDR3 has 14 residues. Germline CDR1 reads SGHNT; CDR2 reads YENEEA. CDR3 sequence reads: CASSSGLAGREQYF. The CDR3 DNA is TGTGCCAGCAGCTCGGGACTAGCGGGGCGGGAGCAGTACTTC.

V is TRBV7-9 and J is TRBJ2-4; tentatively, D is TRBD1 (5 bases). V lost 4 bases and J 3 bases, leaving 13 bases between the germline ends. CDR1 and CDR2 (germline): SEHNR, FQNEAQ (reference sequence). The CDR3 has 15 residues. The CDR3 reads CASSSTESIKNIQYF. CDR3 nucleotide sequence: TGTGCCAGCAGCTCGACAGAGTCAATCAAAAACATTCAGTACTTC.

This clone was seen more than once but under ten times. In the same sample, other DNA sequences code for this CDR3. V gene TRBV19 combines with J gene TRBJ1-5; D not certain. The germline V gene encodes CDR1 LNHDA and CDR2 SQIVND (reference sequence). V lost 1 base and J 2 bases, leaving 9 bases between the germline ends. The CDR3 contains 15 residues. The DNA of the CDR3 is TGTGCCAGTAGTATAGTAGCGACGGGCAATCAGCCCCAGCATTTT. This translates into CASSIVATGNQPQHF.

The genes are TRBV19 and TRBJ1-2; no clear D gene. Germline CDR1 reads LNHDA; CDR2 reads SQIVND (reference sequence). The CDR3 loop spans 15 amino acids. V was shortened by 4 bases and J by 2 bases, with 14 bases between the two germline ends. The CDR3 spells CASSTGRTENYGYTF. CDR3 nucleotides: TGTGCCAGTAGTACCGGGAGGACGGAGAACTATGGCTACACCTTC.

The chain has TRBV7-9 and TRBJ2-7; possible D gene TRBD2, 5 bases. This CDR3 is built from 12 residues. In germline, CDR1 is SEHNR, CDR2 FQNEAQ (reference sequence). Between the trimmed V and J ends, which lost 2 bases and 6 bases, there was a span of 8 bases. The CDR3 bases are TGTGCCAGCAGCTTATATGCGGGCGAGCAGTACTTC. Residues: CASSLYAGEQYF.

The chain has TRBV9 and TRBJ2-2; 7 nucleotides line up with TRBD2. After removal of 4 bases from V and 4 bases from J, the junction contained 10 bases not matched to a gene. The CDR3 covers 16 residues. Germline CDR1 SGDLS, CDR2 YYNGEE. The CDR3 is CASSSVAGVGTGELFF. Here the CDR3 DNA reads TGTGCCAGCAGCTCGGTGGCGGGAGTGGGCACCGGGGAGCTGTTTTTT.

CDR3 sequence: CASSPPLSGYNEQFF. In nucleotides, the CDR3 is TGTGCCAGCTCACCACCGTTGTCCGGGTACAATGAGCAGTTCTTC. The chain uses TRBV18 and TRBJ2-1; D remains ambiguous. The CDR3 runs to 15 residues. Between the trimmed V and J ends, which lost 0 bases and 4 bases, there was a span of 10 bases. The germline CDR1 and CDR2 sequences are KGHSH and LQKENI.

This clone came up a few times. The chain has TRBV18 and TRBJ1-2; maybe TRBD1 (5 bases). CDR3 length equals 15 residues. The germline gives CDR1 KGHSH, CDR2 LQKENI. The V and J ends lost 3 bases and 2 bases respectively, with 13 bases between them. The CDR3 protein is CASSPSREINYGYTF. For the CDR3, the DNA is TGTGCCAGCTCACCGTCCAGGGAAATCAACTATGGCTACACCTTC.

This chain uses TRBV27 with TRBJ2-2, with unresolved D. Trimming left V 6 bases short and J 3 bases short, with 11 bases between. Germline V CDR1 and CDR2: MNHEY, SMNVEV (reference sequence). The CDR3 is made up of 14 amino acids. The CDR3 coding sequence is TGTGCCAGCAGCCAGAACTACTACACCGGGGAGCTGTTTTTT. Translating it yields CASSQNYYTGELFF.

The chain carries TRBV25-1 and TRBJ2-6; 12 bases are shared with TRBD1. Germline CDR1 and CDR2: MGHDK and SYGVNS. The CDR3 sequence is 17 residues long. V lost 4 bases to trimming and J lost 2 bases; unmatched junction nucleotides: 3. As DNA, the CDR3 is TGTGCCAGCAGTGGGGACAGGGGGCTTGCTGGGGCCAACGTCCTGACTTTC. Its protein product is CASSGDRGLAGANVLTF. The variable domain in full, completed from reference TRBV25-1 and TRBJ2-6, reads EADIYQTPRYLVIGTGKKITLECSQTMGHDKMYWYQQDPGMELHLIHYSYGVNSTEKGDLSSESTVSRIRTEHFPLTLESARPSHTSQYLCASSGDRGLAGANVLTFGAGSRLTVL.